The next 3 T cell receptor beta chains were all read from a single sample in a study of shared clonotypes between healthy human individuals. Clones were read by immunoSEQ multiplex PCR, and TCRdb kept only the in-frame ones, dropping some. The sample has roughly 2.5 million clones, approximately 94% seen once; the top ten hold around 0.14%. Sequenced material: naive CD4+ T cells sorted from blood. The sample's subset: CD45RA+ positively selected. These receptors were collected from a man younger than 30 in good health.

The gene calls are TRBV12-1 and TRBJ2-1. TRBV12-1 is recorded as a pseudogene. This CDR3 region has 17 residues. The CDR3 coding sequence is TGTGCCAGCAGCTCCAGAGGACCAGTGGGGGCCTACAATGAGCAGTTCTTC. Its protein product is CASSSRGPVGAYNEQFF.

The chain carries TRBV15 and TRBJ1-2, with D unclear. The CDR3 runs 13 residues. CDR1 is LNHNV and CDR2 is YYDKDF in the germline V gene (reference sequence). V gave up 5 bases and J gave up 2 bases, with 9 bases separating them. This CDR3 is CATSADLNYGYTF. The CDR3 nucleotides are TGTGCCACCAGCGCCGATCTGAACTATGGCTACACCTTC.

This CDR3 is CASSLQRGGSYNEQFF. In DNA form, the CDR3 reads TGCGCCAGCAGCCTCCAGCGGGGGGGCTCGTACAATGAGCAGTTCTTC. V and J are TRBV5-1 and TRBJ2-1; 10 nucleotides match TRBD2. This CDR3 region has 16 residues. The germline V gene encodes CDR1 SGHRS and CDR2 YFSETQ. J lost 4 bases, V lost 4 bases, and 8 bases had no gene match.